This is a list of T cell receptor beta chains from one sample in a study of vaccination effects on CD4 cells after COVID-19. For these receptors, no antigen is known. TCRdb's table, derived via immunoSEQ multiplex PCR, lists solely in-frame clones and lacks some. The sample holds approximately 30,000 clones; roughly two thirds are singletons and the top ten take 25% to 30%. Here the sequenced sample was CD4+ T cells from PBMCs cultured with HCoV-229E spike peptides, taken before COVID-19 vaccination. All receptors come from a human donor who received a COVID-19 vaccine. Each CDR3 is given with its conserved first and last residue. The D gene is left open where the match is weak. Only part of the rows carry a size: once, few, many, or a class if the clone is expanded.

TRBV2	-	TRBJ1-2	-	CASSRALRAGYTF	TGTGCCAGCAGTCGGGCCCTACGGGCCGGCTACACCTTC
TRBV19	-	TRBJ1-2	-	CASTSPHRANYGYTF	TGTGCCAGTACTTCCCCCCACCGAGCTAACTATGGCTACACCTTC
TRBV14	-	TRBJ2-6	TRBD1	CASSQEFPPGQLFSGANVLTF	TGTGCCAGCAGCCAAGAGTTCCCCCCGGGACAGCTTTTCTCTGGGGCCAACGTCCTGACTTTC
TRBV19	-	TRBJ2-7	TRBD1	CASSPGQGEYEQYF	TGTGCCAGTAGCCCGGGACAGGGTGAATACGAGCAGTACTTC
TRBV20-1	-	TRBJ2-2	-	CSASDRVERFGELFF	TGCAGTGCTAGTGATAGAGTTGAGCGTTTCGGGGAGCTGTTTTTT
TRBV12-3/TRBV12-4	-	TRBJ2-7	-	CASSLGQTYEQYF	TGTGCCAGCAGTTTGGGGCAGACCTACGAGCAGTACTTC
TRBV18	-	TRBJ1-1	-	CASSPQGGGTEAFF	TGTGCCAGCTCACCACAGGGAGGGGGCACTGAAGCTTTCTTT
TRBV5-1	-	TRBJ2-7	TRBD2	CASSLLRGGSYEQYF	TGCGCCAGCAGCTTGCTTCGCGGGGGGAGCTACGAGCAGTACTTC
TRBV4-1	few	TRBJ2-3	-	CASSQEGHGGDTQYF	TGCGCCAGCAGCCAAGAGGGACATGGTGGAGATACGCAGTATTTT
TRBV2	few	TRBJ2-7	-	CASRTFDSRGSYEQYF	TGTGCCAGCAGGACCTTTGACAGCAGAGGCTCCTACGAGCAGTACTTC
TRBV19	-	TRBJ2-4	TRBD2	CASSIQGLAGGAKNIQYF	TGTGCCAGTAGTATACAGGGACTAGCGGGGGGAGCCAAAAACATTCAGTACTTC
TRBV11-2	-	TRBJ1-1	-	CASSLRPPRPFEAFF	TGTGCCAGCAGCTTACGCCCCCCTCGGCCATTTGAAGCTTTCTTT
TRBV4-1	-	TRBJ2-3	-	CASSQATGASTDTQYF	TGCGCCAGCAGCCAAGCAACGGGGGCTAGCACAGATACGCAGTATTTT
TRBV30	-	TRBJ1-6	-	CAWNRKPALHF	TGTGCCTGGAACAGAAAACCGGCCCTCCACTTT
TRBV4-2	many	TRBJ2-1	-	CASSQDGAGAYQWQFF	TGTGCCAGCAGCCAAGATGGCGCGGGGGCCTATCAGTGGCAGTTCTTC
TRBV7-6	-	TRBJ2-3	TRBD2	CASSLLAASGVGTQYF	TGTGCCAGCAGCTTGCTGGCGGCGAGCGGGGTCGGTACGCAGTATTTT
TRBV7-7	few	TRBJ2-1	-	CASSLTRTGEQFF	TGTGCTAGCAGCTTAACCCGAACAGGAGAGCAGTTCTTC
TRBV29-1	few	TRBJ2-5	TRBD1	CSVVAGGPQYF	TGCAGCGTTGTTGCAGGGGGCCCCCAGTACTTC
TRBV5-1	-	TRBJ1-1	TRBD1	CASSLEPTGGATEAFF	TGCGCCAGCAGCTTAGAACCGACAGGGGGCGCCACTGAAGCTTTCTTT
TRBV3-1/TRBV3-2	once	TRBJ1-1	-	CASSQLIRGGMNTEAFF	TGTGCCAGCAGCCAACTAATTAGGGGGGGGATGAACACTGAAGCTTTCTTT
TRBV28	few	TRBJ1-1	-	CASSLRPHRAHEAFF	TGTGCCAGCAGTTTACGTCCCCACAGGGCACATGAAGCTTTCTTT
TRBV21-1	few	TRBJ1-4	-	CASSRTGGLFF	TGTGCCAGCAGCCGGACAGGAGGGCTGTTTTTT
TRBV4-2	-	TRBJ1-5	-	CASSQDKYSDQPQHF	TGTGCCAGCAGCCAAGATAAGTACAGTGATCAGCCCCAGCATTTT
TRBV28	-	TRBJ2-1	TRBD1	CASSALTPGTGEYNEQFF	TGTGCCAGCAGTGCATTAACACCCGGGACAGGGGAATACAATGAGCAGTTCTTC
TRBV10-3	once	TRBJ2-6	TRBD2	CAISGLAGSGANVLTF	TGTGCCATCTCGGGCCTAGCGGGCTCTGGGGCCAACGTCCTGACTTTC
TRBV25-1	-	TRBJ1-2	-	CASSETGLNYGYTF	TGTGCCAGCAGTGAAACAGGGCTCAACTATGGCTACACCTTC
TRBV19	-	TRBJ1-1	-	CASSMSMNTEAFF	TGTGCCAGTAGTATGTCAATGAACACTGAAGCTTTCTTT
TRBV18	-	TRBJ1-2	-	CASSPITSPATNYGYTF	TGTGCCAGCTCACCAATAACGAGTCCAGCAACTAACTATGGCTACACCTTC
TRBV7-6	few	TRBJ1-1	-	CASTLFWNTEAFF	TGTGCCAGCACCCTTTTTTGGAACACTGAAGCTTTCTTT
TRBV20-1	-	TRBJ1-4	-	CSAQLNEKLFF	TGCAGTGCTCAGTTAAATGAAAAACTGTTTTTT
TRBV4-2	-	TRBJ2-1	TRBD2	CASSQVLAGGSYNEQFF	TGTGCCAGCAGCCAAGTACTAGCGGGAGGCTCCTACAATGAGCAGTTCTTC
TRBV3-1/TRBV3-2	-	TRBJ2-1	-	CASSQDPSAQSSYNEQFF	TGTGCCAGCAGCCAAGACCCTAGCGCCCAGAGCTCCTACAATGAGCAGTTCTTC
TRBV4-1	-	TRBJ2-1	TRBD1	CASSQATGTGRNEQFF	TGCGCCAGCAGCCAAGCGACCGGGACAGGACGTAATGAGCAGTTCTTC
TRBV12-3/TRBV12-4	-	TRBJ2-1	-	CASSSPIGHEQFF	TGTGCCAGCAGTAGTCCTATCGGGCATGAGCAGTTCTTC
TRBV6-5	-	TRBJ1-1	-	CASSYSGAKGTEAFF	TGTGCCAGCAGTTACTCGGGGGCTAAAGGCACTGAAGCTTTCTTT
TRBV19	few	TRBJ1-1	-	CASSIFAGTMNTEAFF	TGTGCCAGTAGTATCTTTGCCGGGACAATGAACACTGAAGCTTTCTTT
TRBV9	-	TRBJ2-5	-	CASSVGGGQETQYF	TGTGCCAGCAGCGTAGGGGGTGGGCAAGAGACCCAGTACTTC
TRBV10-3	-	TRBJ2-7	-	CAIGERNRVASEQYF	TGTGCCATCGGGGAAAGGAACAGGGTTGCTTCCGAGCAGTACTTC
TRBV7-2	-	TRBJ2-5	TRBD2	CASTPGGYQETQYF	TGTGCCAGCACCCCCGGGGGGTACCAAGAGACCCAGTACTTC
TRBV27	-	TRBJ2-2	TRBD2	CASRRAGGSNTGELFF	TGTGCCAGCAGGAGAGCGGGAGGCTCGAACACCGGGGAGCTGTTTTTT
TRBV2	-	TRBJ2-1	-	CASSGRRDSYNEQFF	TGTGCCAGCAGTGGACGGCGGGACTCCTACAATGAGCAGTTCTTC
TRBV2	once	TRBJ2-5	-	CASSVRETQYF	TGTGCCAGCAGTGTGAGAGAGACCCAGTACTTC
TRBV30	-	TRBJ2-5	-	CAWRGGDARPQYF	TGTGCCTGGAGAGGGGGAGACGCCAGACCCCAGTACTTC
TRBV5-1	few	TRBJ2-7	-	CASRNQAEQYF	TGCGCCAGCAGGAACCAGGCTGAGCAGTACTTC
TRBV19	few	TRBJ1-2	-	CASTKKGYGYGYTF	TGTGCCAGTACCAAGAAAGGGTATGGCTATGGCTACACCTTC
TRBV19	-	TRBJ2-5	TRBD2	CASSRRRLAGGTTQETQYF	TGTGCCAGTAGTCGGCGTAGACTAGCGGGGGGGACGACCCAAGAGACCCAGTACTTC
TRBV5-6	-	TRBJ2-7	TRBD1	CASSEGGTGGREQYF	TGTGCCAGCAGTGAGGGCGGGACAGGGGGTCGCGAGCAGTACTTC
TRBV7-2	-	TRBJ1-2	TRBD1	CASSYPGQAAF	TGTGCCAGCAGCTATCCCGGACAGGCGGCCTTC
TRBV5-1	-	TRBJ1-1	-	CASRAGTEAFF	TGCGCCAGCAGGGCCGGGACAGAAGCTTTCTTT
TRBV6-2/TRBV6-3	-	TRBJ2-5	-	CASSRPKETQYF	TGTGCCAGCAGCCGCCCAAAAGAGACCCAGTACTTC